The rows below give T cell receptor beta chains drawn from one sample of a study of OX40 agonist ivuxolimab in advanced cancers. Assay: immunoSEQ multiplex PCR; the TCRdb copy retains only in-frame clones and omits some. This table has 28,000 or so clones, roughly 84% appearing once. Source: CD4+ or CD8+ T cells sorted from blood, taken in a trial of the OX40 agonist ivuxolimab. Receptors originate from an adult with an advanced solid tumor such as melanoma, head and neck, liver or kidney cancer. The CDR3 runs from the conserved cysteine through the conserved F or W. The order of the fields is J gene, clone size, D gene, V gene, CDR3 DNA, CDR3 protein. D genes are given only for firm matches. The size entry is marked missing in some rows and otherwise reads once, few, many or a size class.

TRBJ2-1 few NA TRBV29-1 TGCAGCGTACCGGGTTATGGGAAAGGGGAGCAGTTCTTC CSVPGYGKGEQFF
TRBJ2-1 NA TRBD1 TRBV4-1 TGCGCCAGCAGCCATGATCGGGACAGGTTGGGATTCAATGAGCAGTTCTTC CASSHDRDRLGFNEQFF
TRBJ2-3 NA NA TRBV4-1 TGCGCCAGCAGCCAGGAGTCTGGGATTGGGACAGATACGCAGTATTTT CASSQESGIGTDTQYF
TRBJ1-2 NA NA TRBV9 TGTGCCAGCAGCGTAGCCCCCGATTCTCCTATCGGCTACACCTTC CASSVAPDSPIGYTF
TRBJ2-1 NA TRBD1 TRBV29-1 TGCAGCGCGACTGTTGGGACAGGGGATTACAATGAGCAGTTCTTC CSATVGTGDYNEQFF
TRBJ2-1 NA NA TRBV10-3 TGTGCCATCAGTCCACGGGGAGGACCCACCTTTCGTGAGCAGTTCTTC CAISPRGGPTFREQFF
TRBJ2-1 NA TRBD1 TRBV9 TGTGCCAGCACCAAGAAAGAACAGGGGGGCAGCTACAATGAGCAGTTCTTC CASTKKEQGGSYNEQFF
TRBJ2-7 once NA TRBV9 TGTGCCAGCAGCGTCGACGGAACCTACGAGCAGTACTTC CASSVDGTYEQYF
TRBJ2-1 NA TRBD2 TRBV13 TGTGCCAGCAGCTTAGAGGCTAGCGGGAGATCATATGAGCAGTTCTTC CASSLEASGRSYEQFF
TRBJ2-7 NA TRBD1 TRBV7-6 TGTGCCAGCACCCCGGGGACAGGGCCCTACGAGCAGTACTTC CASTPGTGPYEQYF
TRBJ2-5 NA NA TRBV9 TGTGCCAGCAGCGACGACGGGATGAGAGAGACCCAGTACTTC CASSDDGMRETQYF
TRBJ1-2 NA NA TRBV5-1 TGCGCCAGCAGCCCGTTTGACACACTTATAAATGGCTACACCTTC CASSPFDTLINGYTF
TRBJ2-7 NA TRBD1 TRBV13 TGTGCCAGCAGCGGACGGACAGGGCAGGAAGAGCAGTACTTC CASSGRTGQEEQYF
TRBJ2-3 NA NA TRBV27 TGTGCCAGCAGTTTATCGCTTCCGACACTAAGCACAGATACGCAGTATTTT CASSLSLPTLSTDTQYF
TRBJ2-1 NA TRBD2 TRBV27 TGTGCCAGCAAATTGGTTAGCGGGGACAATGAGCAGTTCTTC CASKLVSGDNEQFF
TRBJ2-7 NA TRBD1 TRBV6-1 TGTGCCAGCAGTGCCGGGACAGGGATGTACAGCCCCTACGAGCAGTACTTC CASSAGTGMYSPYEQYF
TRBJ1-6 NA NA TRBV11-2 TGTGCCAGCAGCTTAGCTGGGGGGAATTCACCCCTCCACTTT CASSLAGGNSPLHF
TRBJ2-7 NA TRBD1 TRBV27 TGTGCCAGCAGTCCAAGACAGGGTTCCAACTACGAGCAGTACTTC CASSPRQGSNYEQYF
TRBJ2-7 NA TRBD1 TRBV6-1 TGTGCCAGCAGTGAATGGGTAGGGACAGAGACCTACGAGCAGTACTTC CASSEWVGTETYEQYF
TRBJ2-1 NA TRBD2 TRBV5-5 TGTGCCAGCAGCTTTTGGACTAGCGGGAGGAGGGGGAATGAGCAGTTCTTC CASSFWTSGRRGNEQFF
TRBJ2-7 NA NA TRBV9 TGTGCCAGCAGCGTAGGGGAGGTTTTCTACGAGCAGTACTTC CASSVGEVFYEQYF
TRBJ1-2 once TRBD1 TRBV9 TGTGCCAGCAGAGGGACAGGGTCCCCTAACTATGGCTACACCTTC CASRGTGSPNYGYTF
TRBJ1-1 NA NA TRBV30 TGTGCCTTCGGCAGCGGTATCACTGAAGCTTTCTTT CAFGSGITEAFF
TRBJ2-3 NA NA TRBV5-4 TGTGCCAGCGGCAGGGAACCAGATACGCAGTATTTT CASGREPDTQYF